A single sample is the source of the 29 T cell receptor beta chains below, sequenced in a study of blood T cell repertoires in COVID-19. Libraries were prepared by immunoSEQ multiplex PCR; TCRdb keeps only in-frame clonotypes and omits some of them. This table holds roughly 350,000 clones, more than 85% found once. The sample was PBMCs or T cells enriched from blood (not recorded which). Receptors originate from a woman under 40 who had recovered from COVID-19.

V gene TRBV2 combines with J gene TRBJ2-3; 7 bases are shared with TRBD2. This CDR3 contains 12 residues. Germline lookup yields CDR1 SNHLY and CDR2 FYNNEI. Trimming took 8 bases from V and 2 from J; bases not matched to a gene: 1. CDR3 sequence (DNA): TGTGCCAGCGGGGGGGACACAGATACGCAGTATTTT. Translated, it gives CASGGDTDTQYF.

V is TRBV4-1 and J is TRBJ1-5; TRBD1 matches at 7 bases. J lost 0 bases, V lost 9 bases, and 5 bases had no gene match. Germline CDR1 MGHRA, CDR2 YSYEKL. This CDR3 comprises 14 residues. DNA of the CDR3: TGCGCCAGGTTAGACAGGGATAGCAATCAGCCCCAGCATTTT. This encodes CARLDRDSNQPQHF.

The chain uses TRBV11-2 and TRBJ1-1; no definite D call. The germline V and J ends were trimmed by 0 bases and 6 bases, with 11 bases remaining between them. CDR1 SGHAT and CDR2 FQNNGV come from the germline V gene. This CDR3 has 14 amino acids. The CDR3 region is CASSLEAGSAEAFF. Written as DNA, the CDR3 is TGTGCCAGCAGCTTAGAGGCGGGTAGCGCTGAAGCTTTCTTT.

As regards this clone: Mismatch with germline at one junction end may stem from a read error. This chain uses TRBV6-2 or TRBV6-3 with TRBJ2-7; 11 bases are a match to TRBD2. Germline CDR1 reads MNHEY; CDR2 reads SVGEGT. The CDR3 loop spans 16 amino acids. The CDR3 region has the DNA TGTGCCAGCAGTTTAGGACTAGCGGGTCTCCGTGCGCTTCCTCACTTC. Amino acid sequence: CASSLGLAGLRALPHF.

This chain uses TRBV15 with TRBJ2-7, with TRBD1 matching over 10 bases. Germline CDR1 and CDR2: LNHNV and YYDKDF (reference sequence). V lost 1 base, J lost 4 bases, and 7 bases stayed unmatched. This CDR3 comprises 16 residues. The chain's CDR3 is CATSRGPGQGLYEQYF. Here the CDR3 DNA reads TGTGCCACCAGCAGAGGGCCGGGACAGGGGCTTTACGAGCAGTACTTC.

The chain has TRBV28 and TRBJ2-7; the match to TRBD1 covers 8 bases. Per germline, CDR1 MDHEN and CDR2 SYDVKM. The CDR3 loop spans 14 amino acids. V lost 5 bases, J lost 5 bases, and 8 bases stayed unmatched. CDR3 amino acids: CASSLGQGPHEQYF. The CDR3 DNA follows: TGTGCCAGCAGTCTTGGACAGGGCCCCCACGAGCAGTACTTC.

The J gene is TRBJ1-1, the V gene TRBV7-3; no clear D. The V end lost 5 bases, the J end lost 3 bases, and 10 bases lay between the germline ends. CDR1 SGHTA and CDR2 FQGTGA come from the germline V gene. There are 13 residues in the CDR3. The CDR3 DNA is TGTGCCAGCAGCGCTACCCGGGACACTGAAGCTTTCTTT. Its protein product is CASSATRDTEAFF. The complete variable domain, with remaining parts taken from reference TRBV7-3 and TRBJ1-1, reads GAGVSQTPSNKVTEKGKYVELRCDPISGHTALYWYRQSLGQGPEFLIYFQGTGAADDSGLPNDRFFAVRPEGSVSTLKIQRTERGDSAVYLCASSATRDTEAFFGQGTRLTVV.

This clone was seen just once. This chain links TRBV19 with TRBJ1-1, with D unclear. This CDR3 is built from 15 residues. Trimming took off 2 bases at V and 0 bases at J, with 10 bases between the two ends. Germline lookup yields CDR1 LNHDA and CDR2 SQIVND (reference sequence). The CDR3 loop is CASSIRPPVNTEAFF. The CDR3 DNA follows: TGTGCCAGTAGTATACGCCCGCCAGTGAACACTGAAGCTTTCTTT.

The chain recombines TRBV5-8 with TRBJ2-3; possible D gene TRBD1, 6 bases. CDR3 length: 15 residues. Trimming cost V 3 bases and J 2 bases, with 13 bases left between them. Germline V CDR1 and CDR2: SGHTS, YDEGEE. The CDR3 sequence: CASSSPGQITDTQYF. DNA for the CDR3: TGTGCCAGCAGCTCACCGGGACAAATCACAGATACGCAGTATTTT.

This chain uses TRBV5-1 with TRBJ1-2; D is unclear. This CDR3 spans 15 amino acids. Germline-derived CDR1 and CDR2 are SGHRS and YFSETQ. V lost 3 bases, J lost 3 bases, and 15 bases lay in between. The CDR3 region has the DNA TGCGCCAGCAGCTCCGATAGAGGAGGGTACTATGGCTACACCTTC. It is translated as CASSSDRGGYYGYTF. Looking up the rest from reference TRBV5-1 and TRBJ1-2 gives the full variable domain: KAGVTQTPRYLIKTRGQQVTLSCSPISGHRSVSWYQQTPGQGLQFLFEYFSETQRNKGNFPGRFSGRQFSNSRSEMNVSTLELGDSALYLCASSSDRGGYYGYTFGSGTRLTVV.

In DNA form, the CDR3 reads TGTGCCAGCAGCCGGACAGGGAGTAATGGCTACACCTTC. This encodes CASSRTGSNGYTF. This chain links TRBV7-2 with TRBJ1-2; the match to TRBD1 covers 8 bases. The V and J ends lost 5 bases and 6 bases, in that order; junction bases with no gene match: 5. The germline V gene encodes CDR1 SGHTA and CDR2 FQGNSA. The CDR3 is made up of 13 amino acids.

In this sample, this clone turned up once. The chain's CDR3 is CSVVEAGLAKNIQYF. The CDR3 region has the DNA TGCAGCGTTGTGGAGGCGGGCTTAGCCAAAAACATTCAGTACTTC. V and J are TRBV29-1 and TRBJ2-4; perhaps TRBD2 as D (5 bases). Germline lookup yields CDR1 SQVTM and CDR2 ANQGSEA. This CDR3 has 15 residues. Trimming cost V 4 bases and J 0 bases, with 13 bases left between them.

This chain uses TRBV4-3 with TRBJ2-1; D not resolved. The CDR3 is 16 residues long. Germline values: CDR1 LGHNA, CDR2 YSLEER. Trimming stripped 1 base from V and 0 bases from J, with 10 bases between. The CDR3 reads CASSQVHRSSYNEQFF. The CDR3 nucleotides read TGCGCCAGCAGCCAAGTCCACAGAAGCTCCTACAATGAGCAGTTCTTC.

The CDR3 loop is CASSPGTSGSPIYEQYF. Here the CDR3 DNA reads TGTGCCAGCAGTCCCGGGACTAGCGGGAGCCCGATCTACGAGCAGTACTTC. V is TRBV28 and J is TRBJ2-7, with 14 bases matching TRBD2. CDR3 length equals 17 residues. The trim removed 5 bases at V and 3 bases at J, leaving 9 bases unmatched. Germline loops: CDR1 MDHEN, CDR2 SYDVKM. Variable domain in full (rest from reference TRBV28 and TRBJ2-7): DVKVTQSSRYLVKRTGEKVFLECVQDMDHENMFWYRQDPGLGLRLIYFSYDVKMKEKGDIPEGYSVSREKKERFSLILESASTNQTSMYLCASSPGTSGSPIYEQYFGPGTRLTVT.

J is TRBJ2-2 and V is TRBV5-1; TRBD2 matches at 16 bases. This CDR3 has 21 residues. Germline V lookup: CDR1 SGHRS, CDR2 YFSETQ. With 0 bases clipped from V and 3 bases from J, the junction kept 11 bases outside the gene matches. The CDR3 DNA sequence: TGCGCCAGCAGCTTGGGGCTCTGGGGACTAGCGGGAGGGCCCGACACCGGGGAGCTGTTTTTT. It is translated as CASSLGLWGLAGGPDTGELFF. Supplemented by reference TRBV5-1 and TRBJ2-2, the full variable domain reads KAGVTQTPRYLIKTRGQQVTLSCSPISGHRSVSWYQQTPGQGLQFLFEYFSETQRNKGNFPGRFSGRQFSNSRSEMNVSTLELGDSALYLCASSLGLWGLAGGPDTGELFFGEGSRLTVL.

This chain links TRBV6-5 with TRBJ2-3, with TRBD1 identical over 8 bases. CDR3 length: 14 amino acids. Germline V gene lookup returns CDR1 MNHEY and CDR2 SVGAGI. J was trimmed by 5 bases and V by 2 bases; bases with no gene match: 3. CDR3 in amino acids: CASSYTDRGDTQYF. CDR3 nucleotide sequence: TGTGCCAGCAGTTACACCGACAGGGGAGATACGCAGTATTTT.

The rearrangement uses TRBV28 and TRBJ1-2, with D maybe TRBD1 (6 bases). Deletions cut 3 bases from V and 8 bases from J, with 16 bases between. This CDR3 is built from 14 residues. Germline values: CDR1 MDHEN, CDR2 SYDVKM. The CDR3 sequence is CASSFGRAQGGYTF. In DNA, the CDR3 is TGTGCCAGCAGTTTTGGCAGGGCCCAGGGGGGCTACACCTTC.

This rearrangement joins TRBV28 to TRBJ2-7; 12 bases map to TRBD2. Germline lookup yields CDR1 MDHEN and CDR2 SYDVKM. J lost 4 bases, V lost 2 bases, and 6 bases had no gene match. There are 16 residues in the CDR3. CDR3 residues: CASSLAGLAGKYEQYF. DNA for the CDR3: TGTGCCAGCAGTTTAGCTGGACTAGCGGGGAAATACGAGCAGTACTTC. Complete variable domain (other parts from reference TRBV28 and TRBJ2-7): DVKVTQSSRYLVKRTGEKVFLECVQDMDHENMFWYRQDPGLGLRLIYFSYDVKMKEKGDIPEGYSVSREKKERFSLILESASTNQTSMYLCASSLAGLAGKYEQYFGPGTRLTVT.

The chain recombines TRBV28 with TRBJ1-2; 9 positions agree with TRBD1. Losses at the gene ends were 6 bases for V and 6 bases for J; bases not matched to a gene: 5. The CDR3 is 13 amino acids. Germline lookup yields CDR1 MDHEN and CDR2 SYDVKM. CDR3 loop: CASRERTGDGYTF. CDR3 DNA sequence: TGTGCCAGCAGGGAACGGACAGGGGATGGCTACACCTTC.

The V call is TRBV30, the J call TRBJ2-7; D unresolved. Germline V gene lookup returns CDR1 GTSNPN and CDR2 SVGIG (reference sequence). V was pared by 3 bases and J by 5 bases, with 11 bases between. This CDR3 region has 12 residues. CDR3 sequence: CAWRESSHEQYF. Written as DNA, the CDR3 is TGTGCCTGGAGAGAGTCGTCCCACGAGCAGTACTTC.

This chain joins TRBV5-4 and TRBJ2-3, with 10 nucleotides matching TRBD2. Germline V lookup: CDR1 SGHNT, CDR2 YYREEE (reference sequence). CDR3 length: 15 amino acids. Trimming took 5 bases from V and 5 from J; bases not matched to a gene: 8. DNA of the CDR3: TGTGCCAGCAGTTTCCTAGCGGGAGAAAGAGATACGCAGTATTTT. Translated, it gives CASSFLAGERDTQYF. The full variable domain, completed using reference TRBV5-4 and TRBJ2-3, is ETGVTQSPTHLIKTRGQQVTLRCSSQSGHNTVSWYQQALGQGPQFIFQYYREEENGRGNFPPRFSGLQFPNYSSELNVNALELDDSALYLCASSFLAGERDTQYFGPGTRLTVL.

This clone was observed once. The gene calls are TRBV6-5 and TRBJ1-4; unclear D gene. The CDR3 extends over 15 amino acids. The germline V and J ends were trimmed by 2 bases and 3 bases, with 10 bases remaining between them. Germline V CDR1 and CDR2: MNHEY, SVGAGI. CDR3 in amino acids: CASSYRGFPNEKLFF. Written as DNA, the CDR3 is TGTGCCAGCAGTTACCGAGGGTTCCCTAATGAAAAACTGTTTTTT.

The chain recombines TRBV24-1 with TRBJ2-1; weak D call: TRBD2 (6 bases). V shed 0 bases and J shed 3 bases, with 11 bases lying between them. The CDR3 runs 16 residues. Germline V gives CDR1 KGHDR, CDR2 SFDVKD. This CDR3 reads CATSDLKGGVYNEQFF. The CDR3 region has the DNA TGTGCCACCAGTGATTTGAAGGGCGGGGTCTACAATGAGCAGTTCTTC.

In DNA, the CDR3 is TGTGCCAGCAGCCCAACAGGGGAAGGCTCGTGGCAGTACTTC. As protein: CASSPTGEGSWQYF. The V call is TRBV9, the J call TRBJ2-7; 7 nucleotides line up with TRBD1. After removal of 4 bases from V and 9 bases from J, the junction contained 13 bases not matched to a gene. Germline V CDR1 and CDR2: SGDLS, YYNGEE. The CDR3 consists of 14 residues. Full variable domain (remainder filled in from reference TRBV9 and TRBJ2-7): DSGVTQTPKHLITATGQRVTLRCSPRSGDLSVYWYQQSLDQGLQFLIQYYNGEERAKGNILERFSAQQFPDLHSELNLSSLELGDSALYFCASSPTGEGSWQYFGPGTRLTVT.

The rearrangement links TRBV6-5 to TRBJ1-2; 8 bases are shared with TRBD1. The junction had 5 bases not matched to a gene; V was cut back by 1 base and J by 7 bases. This CDR3 contains 14 residues. Germline V CDR1 and CDR2: MNHEY, SVGAGI. This CDR3 is CASSYLTGGIGYTF. The DNA for the CDR3 is TGTGCCAGCAGTTACTTAACAGGGGGTATTGGCTACACCTTC.

Details on this clone: The same CDR3 arises from other DNA sequences in this sample as well. The V call is TRBV5-1, the J call TRBJ2-5; TRBD1 might be the D (5 bases). V was shortened by 0 bases and J by 2 bases, with 11 bases between the two germline ends. CDR1 is SGHRS and CDR2 is YFSETQ in the germline V gene. CDR3 length: 15 amino acids. The chain's CDR3 is CASSLADRKQETQYF. The CDR3 DNA sequence: TGCGCCAGCAGCTTGGCAGACAGAAAACAAGAGACCCAGTACTTC. Variable domain in full (rest from reference TRBV5-1 and TRBJ2-5): KAGVTQTPRYLIKTRGQQVTLSCSPISGHRSVSWYQQTPGQGLQFLFEYFSETQRNKGNFPGRFSGRQFSNSRSEMNVSTLELGDSALYLCASSLADRKQETQYFGPGTRLLVL.

The J gene is TRBJ1-2, the V gene TRBV2; D unresolved. Trimming shortened V by 3 bases and J by 7 bases, and 15 bases separated the two germline ends. In germline, CDR1 is SNHLY, CDR2 FYNNEI. The CDR3 extends over 14 amino acids. The CDR3 reads CASSDPLRAAGYTF. In nucleotides, the CDR3 is TGTGCCAGCAGTGACCCCTTAAGAGCGGCTGGCTACACCTTC.

Judged by abundance, this clone is medium-sized. The chain has TRBV10-2 and TRBJ2-1; unclear D gene. Germline V gives CDR1 WSHSY, CDR2 SAAADI. The V end lost 6 bases, the J end lost 7 bases, and 7 bases lay between the germline ends. This CDR3 has 11 amino acids. The CDR3 is CASSPQNEQFF. The CDR3, as DNA: TGCGCCAGCAGCCCCCAGAATGAGCAGTTCTTC.

The chain has TRBV28 and TRBJ1-1; no reliable D call. The length of the CDR3 is 14 residues. V was shortened by 3 bases and J by 0 bases, with 8 bases between the two germline ends. Germline CDR1 MDHEN, CDR2 SYDVKM. This chain's CDR3 is CASSLRQMNTEAFF. The CDR3 bases are TGTGCCAGCAGTTTGAGGCAGATGAACACTGAAGCTTTCTTT.